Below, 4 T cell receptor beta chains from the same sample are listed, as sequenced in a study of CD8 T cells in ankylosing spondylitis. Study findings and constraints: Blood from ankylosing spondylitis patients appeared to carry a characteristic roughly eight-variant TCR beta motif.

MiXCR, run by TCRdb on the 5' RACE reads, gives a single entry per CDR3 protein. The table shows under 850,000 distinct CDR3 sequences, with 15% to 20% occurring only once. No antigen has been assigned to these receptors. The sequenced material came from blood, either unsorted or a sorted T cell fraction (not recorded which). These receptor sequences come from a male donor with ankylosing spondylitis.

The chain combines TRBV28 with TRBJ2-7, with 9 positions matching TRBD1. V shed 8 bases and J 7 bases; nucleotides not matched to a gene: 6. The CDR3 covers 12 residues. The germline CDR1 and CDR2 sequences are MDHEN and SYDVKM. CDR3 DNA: TGTGCCAGCCTGGGACAGGGAGGTGAGCAGTACTTC. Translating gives CASLGQGGEQYF.

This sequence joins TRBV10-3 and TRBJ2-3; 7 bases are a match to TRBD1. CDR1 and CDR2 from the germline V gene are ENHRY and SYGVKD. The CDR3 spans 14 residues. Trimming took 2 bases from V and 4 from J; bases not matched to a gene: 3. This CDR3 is CAISETGVADTQYF. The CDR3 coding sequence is TGTGCCATCAGTGAGACAGGGGTTGCAGATACGCAGTATTTT.

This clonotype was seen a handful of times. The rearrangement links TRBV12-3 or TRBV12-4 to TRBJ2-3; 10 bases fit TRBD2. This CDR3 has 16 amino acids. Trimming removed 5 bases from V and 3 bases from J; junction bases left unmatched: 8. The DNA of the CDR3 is TGTGCCAGCAGTACGAGTACTAGCGGGAAGACAGATACGCAGTATTTT. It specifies CASSTSTSGKTDTQYF.

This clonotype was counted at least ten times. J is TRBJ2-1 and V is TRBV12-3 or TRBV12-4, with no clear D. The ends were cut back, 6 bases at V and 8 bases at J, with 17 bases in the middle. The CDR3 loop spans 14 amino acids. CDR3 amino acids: CASSLETGLDEQFF. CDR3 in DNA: TGTGCCAGCAGCTTGGAAACTGGGCTCGATGAGCAGTTCTTC.